A single sample is the source of the 26 T cell receptor beta chains below, sequenced in a study of T cell responses to AZD1222 COVID-19 vaccine. Sequencing used immunoSEQ multiplex PCR; TCRdb keeps in-frame clones, though not all of them. Of around 120,000 clones in the sample, 92% were seen once. The sample consisted of peripheral blood, taken on day 0 of AZD1222 vaccination. Source of these receptors: an adult in good health.

This clone was found once. This chain joins TRBV9 and TRBJ1-5; possibly TRBD1 for D (6 bases). This CDR3 comprises 15 residues. Deletions cut 2 bases from V and 3 bases from J, with 12 bases between. Germline V gene lookup returns CDR1 SGDLS and CDR2 YYNGEE. The CDR3 region has the DNA TGTGCCAGCAGCGTCTCGGGGGGCGACAATCAGCCCCAGCATTTT. Residues: CASSVSGGDNQPQHF.

In this sample, this clone turned up once. The CDR3 loop reads CASSSFLQGGSSYNSPLHF. The CDR3 bases are TGTGCCAGCAGTTCTTTTCTACAGGGGGGGAGCTCCTATAATTCACCCCTCCACTTT. The chain has TRBV27 and TRBJ1-6, with TRBD1 matching 8 bases. Looked up from germline, CDR1 is MNHEY and CDR2 is SMNVEV (reference sequence). The J segment lost 0 bases and the V segment lost 4 bases, leaving 11 bases of the junction unmatched. This CDR3 has 19 residues.

The chain links TRBV5-4 to TRBJ2-7; 12 bases are a match to TRBD2. V trimming: 3 bases; J trimming: 2 bases; junction bases outside the gene matches: 3. This CDR3 has 15 amino acids. Germline V gene lookup returns CDR1 SGHNT and CDR2 YYREEE (reference sequence). CDR3 region: CASSYGLAGTYEQYF. Written as DNA, the CDR3 is TGTGCCAGCAGCTACGGACTAGCGGGAACCTACGAGCAGTACTTC.

As concerns this clone: Within the sample, other DNA sequences also encode this same CDR3. The chain is built from TRBV7-3 and TRBJ1-1, with D possibly being TRBD1 (5 bases). This CDR3 has 13 residues. From germline, CDR1 is SGHTA and CDR2 FQGTGA. V lost 0 bases and J 3 bases, leaving 5 bases between the germline ends. CDR3 DNA: TGTGCCAGCAGCTTAACCAGGGACACTGAAGCTTTCTTT. As protein: CASSLTRDTEAFF.

J is TRBJ2-1 and V is TRBV5-1; D is uncertain. The germline V and J ends were trimmed by 0 bases and 5 bases, with 6 bases remaining between them. Germline V gene data show CDR1 as SGHRS and CDR2 as YFSETQ. This CDR3 is 13 amino acids long. The CDR3 nucleotides read TGCGCCAGCAGCTTGGGCTCTCACAATGAGCAGTTCTTC. It yields the protein CASSLGSHNEQFF. The whole variable domain, filled in from reference TRBV5-1 and TRBJ2-1, reads KAGVTQTPRYLIKTRGQQVTLSCSPISGHRSVSWYQQTPGQGLQFLFEYFSETQRNKGNFPGRFSGRQFSNSRSEMNVSTLELGDSALYLCASSLGSHNEQFFGPGTRLTVL.

This clone has only a few counts. The V gene is TRBV10-2, the J gene TRBJ2-2; no firm D call. Trimming removed 1 base at V and 5 bases at J, with 14 bases between. Germline V gene lookup returns CDR1 WSHSY and CDR2 SAAADI. CDR3 size: 16 residues. The CDR3 region is CASSEWAATGTGELFF. In nucleotides, the CDR3 is TGCGCCAGCAGTGAGTGGGCAGCCACTGGGACCGGGGAGCTGTTTTTT.

In the case of this clone: This CDR3 is also generated by other DNA sequences in the sample. This chain joins TRBV5-1 and TRBJ2-5; perhaps TRBD2 as D (5 bases). V was cut by 2 bases and J by 3 bases, with 8 bases left in between. CDR1 and CDR2 (germline): SGHRS, YFSETQ. The length of the CDR3 is 13 residues. The CDR3 protein is CASSFTGEETQYF. CDR3 nucleotides: TGCGCCAGCAGCTTCACCGGGGAAGAGACCCAGTACTTC.

This chain connects TRBV7-3 to TRBJ2-4; the match to TRBD1 covers 10 bases. The germline V gene encodes CDR1 SGHTA and CDR2 FQGTGA. The CDR3 loop spans 15 amino acids. V lost 5 bases, J lost 2 bases, and 3 bases stayed unmatched. The CDR3: CASSKTGGSKNIQYF. The CDR3 nucleotides are TGTGCCAGCAGCAAGACAGGGGGCTCCAAAAACATTCAGTACTTC.

Only one count was recorded for this clone. CDR3 DNA: TGTGCCAGCAGCCCCGGAAGGGCCAATGAGCAGTTCTTC. This gives the protein CASSPGRANEQFF. This chain joins TRBV4-2 and TRBJ2-1, with no clear D. V shed 4 bases and J shed 6 bases, with 10 bases lying between them. The CDR3 runs to 13 residues. The V gene's germline CDR1 is LGHNA and CDR2 YNFKEQ.

Here the CDR3 reads CASSLGGGRDIQYF. The CDR3 coding sequence is TGCGCCAGCAGCTTGGGAGGTGGTAGGGACATTCAGTACTTC. The V gene is TRBV5-1, the J gene TRBJ2-4; D is uncertain. With 0 bases removed from V and 8 bases from J, the gap between germline ends came to 12 bases. The germline V gene has CDR1 SGHRS and CDR2 YFSETQ. The CDR3 spans 14 residues.

The chain carries TRBV2 and TRBJ2-1, with a tentative D call TRBD2 (5 bases). This CDR3 contains 14 residues. Trimming took 7 bases from V and 2 from J, leaving 12 bases between them. Germline-derived CDR1 and CDR2 are SNHLY and FYNNEI. DNA of the CDR3: TGTGCCAGCATACGGGAACCCACCTACAATGAGCAGTTCTTC. It is translated as CASIREPTYNEQFF.

V and J are TRBV15 and TRBJ1-2; D call uncertain. Germline loops: CDR1 LNHNV, CDR2 YYDKDF (reference sequence). V lost 3 bases and J lost 0, with 20 bases in between. The CDR3 loop spans 18 amino acids. The CDR3 DNA is TGTGCCACCAGCAGCGTCCGATGGCAGGAAAGCTCTAACTATGGCTACACCTTC. The encoded protein is CATSSVRWQESSNYGYTF.

The chain links TRBV9 to TRBJ1-2, with TRBD1 identical over 7 bases. J lost 7 bases, V lost 0 bases, and 9 bases had no gene match. From germline, CDR1 is SGDLS and CDR2 YYNGEE. This CDR3 is built from 15 residues. The DNA for the CDR3 is TGTGCCAGCAGCGTAGGGGTCGAGGGGGCAAGTGGCTACACCTTC. The encoded protein is CASSVGVEGASGYTF.

The V and J genes are TRBV10-3 and TRBJ2-7; 10 bases are a match to TRBD1. The V and J ends lost 5 bases and 2 bases, in that order; junction bases with no gene match: 15. CDR1 is ENHRY, CDR2 SYGVKD, per germline. The CDR3 consists of 18 residues. CDR3 amino acids: CAISRTRDRGFIPYEQYF. CDR3 DNA: TGTGCCATCAGTCGCACTCGGGACAGGGGCTTTATCCCCTACGAGCAGTACTTC.

The chain couples TRBV6-4 to TRBJ2-1, with D possibly matching TRBD1 (5 bases). Germline assignment: CDR1 MRHNA and CDR2 SNTAGT. The CDR3 loop spans 14 amino acids. With 6 bases removed from V and 0 bases from J, the gap between germline ends came to 9 bases. CDR3 region: CASRIGASYNEQFF. CDR3 sequence (DNA): TGTGCCAGCAGGATAGGGGCCTCCTACAATGAGCAGTTCTTC.

This chain uses TRBV28 with TRBJ1-2; TRBD1 matches at 11 bases. The CDR3 is 16 amino acids. Unmatched junction bases numbered 6, after V lost 3 bases and J lost 3 bases. Germline values: CDR1 MDHEN, CDR2 SYDVKM. CDR3 sequence (DNA): TGTGCCAGCAGTTTGTGGACAGGGGGCTTCTACTATGGCTACACCTTC. Protein: CASSLWTGGFYYGYTF.

This chain connects TRBV5-1 to TRBJ2-1, with 9 bases that match TRBD2. J gave up 5 bases and V 0 bases, and 9 bases lay outside the gene matches. This CDR3 is 17 amino acids long. Germline V gene lookup returns CDR1 SGHRS and CDR2 YFSETQ. CDR3 in DNA: TGCGCCAGCAGCTTGGCCCTGCGGCTAGCGGGACACAATGAGCAGTTCTTC. Encoded protein: CASSLALRLAGHNEQFF.

The chain uses TRBV7-9 and TRBJ2-3; D remains ambiguous. Germline V gene sequence: CDR1 SEHNR, CDR2 FQNEAQ (reference sequence). This CDR3 contains 17 residues. The ends were cut back, 5 bases at V and 5 bases at J, with 23 bases in the middle. The CDR3 reads CASSAALISDFVDTQYF. CDR3 bases: TGTGCCAGCAGCGCCGCCCTGATAAGCGACTTCGTAGATACGCAGTATTTT.

V and J are TRBV9 and TRBJ1-1; D call uncertain. With 0 bases removed from V and 0 bases from J, the gap between germline ends came to 6 bases. Germline values: CDR1 SGDLS, CDR2 YYNGEE. The CDR3 has 14 amino acids. The CDR3 region is CASSVEGLNTEAFF. The CDR3 nucleotides read TGTGCCAGCAGCGTAGAAGGGTTGAACACTGAAGCTTTCTTT. Filled out from reference TRBV9 and TRBJ1-1, the complete variable domain reads DSGVTQTPKHLITATGQRVTLRCSPRSGDLSVYWYQQSLDQGLQFLIQYYNGEERAKGNILERFSAQQFPDLHSELNLSSLELGDSALYFCASSVEGLNTEAFFGQGTRLTVV.

The chain has TRBV27 and TRBJ2-2, with D possibly TRBD1 on 5 matching bases. This CDR3 is 16 amino acids long. Germline CDR1 is MNHEY and CDR2 is SMNVEV (reference sequence). With 1 base removed from V and 7 bases from J, the gap between germline ends came to 16 bases. In DNA, the CDR3 is TGTGCCAGCAGTTTATACCCCCCGAGGCAGGGCGGGGAGCTGTTTTTT. The encoded protein is CASSLYPPRQGGELFF.

The chain links TRBV6-5 to TRBJ2-1, with 14 bases identical to TRBD2. The germline V gene encodes CDR1 MNHEY and CDR2 SVGAGI. The CDR3 totals 15 residues. After removal of 8 bases from V and 7 bases from J, the junction contained 7 bases not matched to a gene. The CDR3 is CASSGLAGGQNEQFF. CDR3 coding DNA: TGTGCCAGCTCCGGACTAGCGGGAGGTCAAAATGAGCAGTTCTTC.

V usage is TRBV19 and J usage is TRBJ1-1; no reliable D call. The length of the CDR3 is 15 residues. CDR1 and CDR2 from the germline V gene are LNHDA and SQIVND (reference sequence). V shed 6 bases and J shed 4 bases, with 18 bases lying between them. The chain's CDR3 is CASRTQGWLGTEAFF. As DNA, the CDR3 is TGTGCCAGTAGGACCCAAGGGTGGTTAGGCACTGAAGCTTTCTTT.

The chain is built from TRBV12-3 or TRBV12-4 and TRBJ2-7; D gene unclear. The CDR3 spans 13 residues. Trimming stripped 3 bases from V and 3 bases from J, with 9 bases between. Here the CDR3 DNA reads TGTGCCAGCAGTTTTGGCCCTAGCTACGAGCAGTACTTC. Protein sequence: CASSFGPSYEQYF.

In its sample, this clone was seen once. The chain has TRBV24-1 and TRBJ1-5; D is possibly TRBD1 (6 bases). The germline V gene encodes CDR1 KGHDR and CDR2 SFDVKD. CDR3 length equals 16 residues. Trimming took off 3 bases at V and 1 base at J, with 12 bases between the two ends. In nucleotides, the CDR3 is TGTGCCACCAGTGATAGCAGGGGTGGAAGCAATCAGCCCCAGCATTTT. The encoded protein is CATSDSRGGSNQPQHF.

V and J are TRBV5-6 and TRBJ1-1; D unclear. V was pared by 0 bases and J by 7 bases, with 22 bases between. The CDR3 contains 17 residues. Per germline, CDR1 SGHDT and CDR2 YYEEEE. CDR3 residues: CASSLAGFLEGALEAFF. The CDR3 coding sequence is TGTGCCAGCAGCTTGGCCGGTTTTTTGGAGGGTGCACTTGAAGCTTTCTTT.

The gene calls are TRBV30 and TRBJ2-4; D call uncertain. V gave up 0 bases and J gave up 0 bases, with 6 bases separating them. CDR3 length: 14 amino acids. Looked up from germline, CDR1 is GTSNPN and CDR2 is SVGIG (reference sequence). The CDR3 DNA sequence: TGTGCCTGGAGTGTAGGCCTAGCCAAAAACATTCAGTACTTC. Its translation: CAWSVGLAKNIQYF.